This T cell receptor beta chain was captured by sequencing in a study of shared clonotypes between healthy human individuals. Splitting the CD4+ cells yielded a CD45RA+ naive subset and a CD45RA-negative memory subset. The data were produced by immunoSEQ multiplex PCR, yet TCRdb's version contains in-frame clones alone and is incomplete. The table has approximately 940,000 clones, 76% seen once; the top ten hold roughly 1.5%. The source is a man between 18 and 35 years old in good health. Sequencing was done on a sample of memory CD4+ T cells sorted from blood. Noted subset: CD45RA-negative fraction.

As DNA, the CDR3 is TGTGCCAGCTCACCACCGGGACAGGGGGCGAACACTGAAGCTTTCTTT. Translating gives CASSPPGQGANTEAFF. V is TRBV18 and J is TRBJ1-1; 12 bases map to TRBD1. The CDR3 loop spans 16 amino acids. The germline V gene encodes CDR1 KGHSH and CDR2 LQKENI. The V gene end was trimmed by 0 bases and the J gene end by 1 base; junction bases not matched to a gene: 0.